The 6 T cell receptor beta chains in this list originate from one sample, sequenced in a study of CD8+CD57+ T cells in acquired aplastic anemia. TCR beta VDJ and CDR3 profiles were obtained from a genomic DNA template. TCRdb called the reads again in MiXCR, with one record for every CDR3 protein. The sample has 150,000 to 200,000 distinct CDR3 sequences, over 60% seen once. The specimen sequenced was sorted CD4+, CD8+, or CD8+CD57+ T cells (not recorded which) from PBMCs. These receptors all come from a human donor with severe aplastic anemia or a healthy control (not recorded which).

This clonotype occurred a few times. This may arise from a read error, as a much more abundant clone is one base away. The rearrangement links TRBV19 to TRBJ2-3; TRBD2 matches at 10 bases. The CDR3 extends over 19 amino acids. Losses at the gene ends were 0 bases for V and 0 bases for J; bases not matched to a gene: 9. The V gene's germline CDR1 is LNHDA and CDR2 SQIVND (reference sequence). CDR3 DNA: TGTGCCAGTAGTATAGATTACCGCCTAGCGGGGGCTAGCACAGATACGCAGTATTTT. Residues: CASSIDYRLAGASTDTQYF.

This chain uses TRBV24-1 with TRBJ2-1; the match to TRBD2 covers 7 bases. V was pared by 9 bases and J by 6 bases, with 1 base of the junction left unmatched. This CDR3 comprises 11 residues. From germline, CDR1 is KGHDR and CDR2 SFDVKD. For the CDR3, the DNA is TGTGCCACCCGACTAGCCAATGAGCAGTTCTTC. Amino acid sequence: CATRLANEQFF.

On this clonotype itself: The conserved closing phenylalanine or tryptophan is absent in this CDR3, likely reflecting a read error. This chain connects TRBV6-1 to TRBJ1-1; 7 nucleotides align to TRBD1. CDR3 length: 12 amino acids. J lost 9 bases, V lost 4 bases, and 5 bases had no gene match. Germline CDR1 reads MNHNS; CDR2 reads SASEGT. CDR3 sequence reads: CASSVGTDKAFL. The DNA for the CDR3 is TGTGCCAGCAGTGTCGGGACAGACAAAGCTTTCCTT.

The CDR3 region is CASNPRGSYEQYF. For the CDR3, the DNA is TGTGCCAGCAACCCACGAGGATCCTACGAGCAGTACTTC. The chain carries TRBV27 and TRBJ2-7, with D uncertain. The CDR3 is 13 residues long. V was shortened by 7 bases and J by 1 base, with 11 bases between the two germline ends. CDR1 is MNHEY, CDR2 SMNVEV, per germline (reference sequence).

The V call is TRBV12-3 or TRBV12-4, the J call TRBJ2-7; D is undetermined. There are 13 residues in the CDR3. V dropped 1 base and J dropped 9 bases, with 13 bases sitting between them. The CDR3 spells CASSLGLAALQYF. The CDR3 nucleotides are TGTGCCAGCAGTTTAGGCCTCGCGGCGCTGCAGTACTTC.

This clonotype was observed a single time. In DNA form, the CDR3 reads TGTGCCAGCTGGGGGGGGCTAGCGGGATACAATGAGCAGTTCTTC. Protein sequence: CASWGGLAGYNEQFF. J is TRBJ2-1 and V is TRBV2, with 9 bases fitting TRBD2. Germline V gene data show CDR1 as SNHLY and CDR2 as FYNNEI. The CDR3 totals 15 residues. The ends lost 8 bases at V and 4 bases at J; junction bases unmatched: 9.